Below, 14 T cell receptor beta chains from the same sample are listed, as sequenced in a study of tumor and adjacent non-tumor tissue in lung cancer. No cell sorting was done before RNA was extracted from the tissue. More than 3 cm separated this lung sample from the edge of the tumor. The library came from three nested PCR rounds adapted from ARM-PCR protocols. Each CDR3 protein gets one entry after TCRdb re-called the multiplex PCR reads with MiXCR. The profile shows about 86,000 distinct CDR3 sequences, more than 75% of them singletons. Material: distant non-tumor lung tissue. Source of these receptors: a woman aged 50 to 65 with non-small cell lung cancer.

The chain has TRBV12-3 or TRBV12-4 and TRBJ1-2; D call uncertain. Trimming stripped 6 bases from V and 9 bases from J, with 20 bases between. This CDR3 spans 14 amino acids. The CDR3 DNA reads TGTGCCAGCAGCCACAGAGATGGGTCTCGCTGCTACACCTTC. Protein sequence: CASSHRDGSRCYTF.

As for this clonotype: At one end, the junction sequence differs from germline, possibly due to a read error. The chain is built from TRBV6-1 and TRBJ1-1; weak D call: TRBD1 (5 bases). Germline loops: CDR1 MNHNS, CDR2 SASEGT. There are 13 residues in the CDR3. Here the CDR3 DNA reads TGTGCCAGCAGCACATGGGGGATCACTGATGCTTTCTTT. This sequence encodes CASSTWGITDAFF.

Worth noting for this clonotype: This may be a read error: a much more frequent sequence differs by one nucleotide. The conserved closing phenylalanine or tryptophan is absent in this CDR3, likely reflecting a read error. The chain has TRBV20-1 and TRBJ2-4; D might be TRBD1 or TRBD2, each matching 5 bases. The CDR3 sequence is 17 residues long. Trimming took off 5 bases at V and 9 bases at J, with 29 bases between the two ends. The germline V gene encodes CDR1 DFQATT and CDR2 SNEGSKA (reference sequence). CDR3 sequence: CSASELSEAARGVIQYL. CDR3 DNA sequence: TGCAGTGCTTCAGAGCTCTCAGAAGCAGCAAGAGGGGTCATTCAGTACCTC.

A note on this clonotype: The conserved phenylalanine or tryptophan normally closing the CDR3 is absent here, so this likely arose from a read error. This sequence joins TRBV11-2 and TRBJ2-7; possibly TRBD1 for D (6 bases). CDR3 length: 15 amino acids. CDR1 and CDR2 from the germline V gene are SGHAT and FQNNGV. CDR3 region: CAISTGTRRTYEQYL. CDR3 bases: TGTGCCATCAGCACCGGGACAAGGCGCACCTACGAGCAGTACCTC.

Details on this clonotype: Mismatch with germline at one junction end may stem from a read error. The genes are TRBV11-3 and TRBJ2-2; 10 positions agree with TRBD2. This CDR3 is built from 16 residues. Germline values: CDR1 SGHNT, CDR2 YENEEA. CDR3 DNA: TGTACCAGCAACTCAAGGACTAGCGGAAACACCGGGGAGCTGTTATTT. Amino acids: CTSNSRTSGNTGELLF.

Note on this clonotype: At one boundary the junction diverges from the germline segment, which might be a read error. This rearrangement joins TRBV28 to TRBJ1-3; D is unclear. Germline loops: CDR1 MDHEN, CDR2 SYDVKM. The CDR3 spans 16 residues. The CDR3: CASKPSGIHTGDTIYF. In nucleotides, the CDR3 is TGTGCCAGCAAACCCTCCGGGATACATACTGGAGACACCATATATTTT.

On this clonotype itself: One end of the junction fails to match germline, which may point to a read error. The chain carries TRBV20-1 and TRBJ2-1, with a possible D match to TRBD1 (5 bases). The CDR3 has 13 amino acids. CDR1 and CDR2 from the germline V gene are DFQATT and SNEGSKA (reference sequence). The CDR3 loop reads CSASGAMIDEQLF. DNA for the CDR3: TGCAGTGCTAGTGGGGCTATGATAGATGAGCAGCTCTTC.

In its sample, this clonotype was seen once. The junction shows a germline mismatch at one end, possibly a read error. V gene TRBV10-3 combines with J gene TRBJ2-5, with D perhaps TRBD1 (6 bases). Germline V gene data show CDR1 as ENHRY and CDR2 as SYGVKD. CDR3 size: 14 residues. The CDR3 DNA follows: TGTGTCATCAGGGGAGACTGGAATCAAGAGACCCAGTACTTC. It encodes CVIRGDWNQETQYF.

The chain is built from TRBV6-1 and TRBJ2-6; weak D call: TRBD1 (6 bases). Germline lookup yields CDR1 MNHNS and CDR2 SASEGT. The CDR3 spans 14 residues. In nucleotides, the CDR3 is TGTGGCAGAGTTACAGGGAATGGGGCCAACGTCCTGACTTTC. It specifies CGRVTGNGANVLTF.

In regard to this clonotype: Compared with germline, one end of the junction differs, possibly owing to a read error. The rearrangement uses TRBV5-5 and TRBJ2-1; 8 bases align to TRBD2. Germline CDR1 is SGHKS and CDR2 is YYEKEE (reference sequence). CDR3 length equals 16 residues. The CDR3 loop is CASSLVTSGDNNEQFF. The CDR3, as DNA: TGTGCCAGCAGCTTGGTAACTAGCGGAGACAATAATGAACAGTTCTTC.

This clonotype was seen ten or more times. The CDR3 DNA follows: TGTGCCAGCGGAGCGGGAGAGGTCCACGAGCAGTACTTC. It yields the protein CASGAGEVHEQYF. The chain carries TRBV6-1 and TRBJ2-7; 8 bases align to TRBD2. The germline V gene encodes CDR1 MNHNS and CDR2 SASEGT. CDR3 length: 13 residues. V gave up 8 bases and J gave up 5 bases; unmatched junction bases: 8.

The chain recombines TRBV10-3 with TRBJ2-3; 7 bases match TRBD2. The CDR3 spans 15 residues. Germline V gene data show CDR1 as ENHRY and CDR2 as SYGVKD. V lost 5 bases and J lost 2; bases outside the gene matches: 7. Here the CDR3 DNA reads TGTGCCATCAGTAGGGGAGGGAGGGCCACAGATACGCAGTATTTT. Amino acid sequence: CAISRGGRATDTQYF.

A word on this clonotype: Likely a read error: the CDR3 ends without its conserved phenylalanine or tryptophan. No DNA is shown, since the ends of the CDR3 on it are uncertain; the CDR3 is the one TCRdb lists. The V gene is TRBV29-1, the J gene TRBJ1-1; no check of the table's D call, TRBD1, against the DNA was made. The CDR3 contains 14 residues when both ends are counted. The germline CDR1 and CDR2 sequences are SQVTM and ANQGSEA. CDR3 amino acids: CSVGGGQDNPEAVL.

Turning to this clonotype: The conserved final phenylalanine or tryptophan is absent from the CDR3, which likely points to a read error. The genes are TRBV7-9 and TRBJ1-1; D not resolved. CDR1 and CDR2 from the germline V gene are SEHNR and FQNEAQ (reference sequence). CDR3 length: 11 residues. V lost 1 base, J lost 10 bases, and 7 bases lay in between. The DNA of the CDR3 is TGTGCCAGCAGCTTAGTTATACGAGCTTTCCTT. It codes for CASSLVIRAFL.